These 27 T cell receptor beta chains were sequenced from one sample in a study of blood T cell repertoires in COVID-19. Only in-frame clones appear in the TCRdb table, and some are missing; sequencing was by immunoSEQ multiplex PCR. The sample has over 100,000 clones; roughly 86% are singletons. Sequencing was performed on peripheral blood. The receptor source for this set is a man aged 35 to 55 with acute or convalescent COVID-19.

This sequence joins TRBV30 and TRBJ2-5, with 11 bases that match TRBD1. The junction had 8 bases not matched to a gene; V was cut back by 1 base and J by 1 base. Germline V gives CDR1 GTSNPN, CDR2 SVGIG (reference sequence). The CDR3 runs to 17 residues. CDR3 DNA sequence: TGTGCCTGGAGTGGGTTTGGGGACAGGGGGTCCCAAGAGACCCAGTACTTC. Encoded protein: CAWSGFGDRGSQETQYF.

The rearrangement uses TRBV5-1 and TRBJ1-4; 9 bases line up with TRBD1. The CDR3 runs to 14 residues. CDR1 SGHRS and CDR2 YFSETQ come from the germline V gene. The V gene end was trimmed by 4 bases and the J gene end by 5 bases; junction bases not matched to a gene: 3. CDR3 sequence reads: CASSPDRGNEKLFF. The CDR3 nucleotides are TGCGCCAGCAGCCCCGACAGGGGGAATGAAAAACTGTTTTTT. Full variable domain (remainder filled in from reference TRBV5-1 and TRBJ1-4): KAGVTQTPRYLIKTRGQQVTLSCSPISGHRSVSWYQQTPGQGLQFLFEYFSETQRNKGNFPGRFSGRQFSNSRSEMNVSTLELGDSALYLCASSPDRGNEKLFFGSGTQLSVL.

The DNA of the CDR3 is TGTGCCAGCAGCTTTACTACAGGGATTTGGCAGCCCCAGCATTTT. It specifies CASSFTTGIWQPQHF. The rearrangement links TRBV7-8 to TRBJ1-5; D is perhaps TRBD1 (6 bases). Per germline, CDR1 SGHVS and CDR2 FQNEAQ. This CDR3 is 15 amino acids long. With 3 bases removed from V and 7 bases from J, the gap between germline ends came to 16 bases.

This chain connects TRBV6-1 to TRBJ1-5, with D hard to call. CDR3 length equals 13 residues. The V end was cut by 3 bases, the J end by 3 bases, with 6 bases between. In germline, CDR1 is MNHNS, CDR2 SASEGT. The CDR3 loop is CASSDTVNQPQHF. CDR3 sequence (DNA): TGTGCCAGCAGTGATACAGTCAATCAGCCCCAGCATTTT.

This chain uses TRBV2 with TRBJ1-4, with D unresolved. Trimming stripped 4 bases from V and 6 bases from J, with 9 bases between. This CDR3 comprises 13 residues. The germline V gene encodes CDR1 SNHLY and CDR2 FYNNEI. The CDR3 nucleotides read TGTGCCAGCAGTGTGAGTCTGCATGAAAAACTGTTTTTT. As protein: CASSVSLHEKLFF.

V is TRBV20-1 and J is TRBJ2-3; D remains unclear. Germline V lookup: CDR1 DFQATT, CDR2 SNEGSKA (reference sequence). The CDR3 is 11 residues long. Trimming took 4 bases from V and 5 from J, leaving 7 bases between them. The CDR3 DNA reads TGCAGTGCTACCTCCGTAGATACGCAGTATTTT. Protein: CSATSVDTQYF.

The chain's CDR3 is CASSYRLAGRDTYSYNEQFF. In nucleotides, the CDR3 is TGTGCCAGCAGTTACAGGCTAGCGGGCCGCGATACTTACTCCTACAATGAGCAGTTCTTC. J is TRBJ2-1 and V is TRBV6-2 or TRBV6-3; 8 bases are shared with TRBD2. V trimming: 2 bases; J trimming: 0 bases; junction bases outside the gene matches: 15. The CDR3 has 20 residues. Germline lookup yields CDR1 MNHEY and CDR2 SVGEGT.

This rearrangement joins TRBV5-1 to TRBJ1-2; D is ambiguous. The CDR3 spans 15 residues. V was clipped by 0 bases and J by 2 bases, with 11 bases between them. Germline CDR1 SGHRS, CDR2 YFSETQ. In DNA, the CDR3 is TGCGCCAGCAGCTTGGACCGGGGTCCAAACTATGGCTACACCTTC. Translation: CASSLDRGPNYGYTF.

The chain combines TRBV5-1 with TRBJ2-7, with 9 bases matching TRBD1. The CDR3 sequence is 15 residues long. The junction had 7 bases not matched to a gene; V was cut back by 4 bases and J by 2 bases. The germline V gene encodes CDR1 SGHRS and CDR2 YFSETQ. CDR3 bases: TGCGCCAGCAGCCCGGGACAGGGCAATACCTACGAGCAGTACTTC. It codes for CASSPGQGNTYEQYF.

The chain uses TRBV11-2 and TRBJ2-7; weak D call: TRBD2 (6 bases). The length of the CDR3 is 17 residues. Trimming shortened V by 1 base and J by 0 bases, and 16 bases separated the two germline ends. Per the germline V gene, CDR1 is SGHAT and CDR2 is FQNNGV. CDR3 sequence reads: CASSLAVGLSSSYEQYF. As DNA, the CDR3 is TGTGCCAGCAGCTTAGCCGTGGGACTTTCGAGCTCCTACGAGCAGTACTTC. Full variable domain (rest looked up from reference TRBV11-2 and TRBJ2-7): EAGVAQSPRYKIIEKRQSVAFWCNPISGHATLYWYQQILGQGPKLLIQFQNNGVVDDSQLPKDRFSAERLKGVDSTLKIQPAKLEDSAVYLCASSLAVGLSSSYEQYFGPGTRLTVT.

The V and J genes are TRBV27 and TRBJ2-1; TRBD1 matches at 9 bases. Germline trimming cut 6 bases from V and 7 bases from J; bases unmatched to any gene: 10. Germline V lookup: CDR1 MNHEY, CDR2 SMNVEV (reference sequence). The CDR3 runs to 15 residues. CDR3 coding DNA: TGTGCCAGCAGCCTTACTCTTGACAGGGGGAATGAGCAGTTCTTC. This sequence encodes CASSLTLDRGNEQFF.

The chain has TRBV6-5 and TRBJ1-3, with TRBD1 as a possible D gene (6 bases). V shed 6 bases and J shed 4 bases, with 16 bases lying between them. Germline V gene lookup returns CDR1 MNHEY and CDR2 SVGAGI. The CDR3 covers 15 residues. The CDR3 DNA reads as TGTGCCAGCAGGCCCGGGGGGGCCACAGGAAACACCATATATTTT. Translating gives CASRPGGATGNTIYF.

The rearrangement joins TRBV5-4 to TRBJ2-1; possible D gene TRBD2, 6 bases. V lost 3 bases and J 2 bases, leaving 12 bases between the germline ends. CDR1 SGHNT and CDR2 YYREEE come from the germline V gene (reference sequence). CDR3 length: 15 residues. The CDR3: CASSSRLAAYNEQFF. CDR3 nucleotides: TGTGCCAGCAGCTCCCGCTTAGCGGCCTACAATGAGCAGTTCTTC.

The genes are TRBV6-2 or TRBV6-3 and TRBJ2-5; 9 nucleotides agree with TRBD2. Germline V lookup: CDR1 MNHEY, CDR2 SVGEGT. The CDR3 is 15 amino acids. The V segment lost 4 bases and the J segment 5 bases; nucleotides outside the gene matches: 8. CDR3 nucleotides: TGTGCCAGCAGTTCCCAAGCGGGGGGAGGGGAGACCCAGTACTTC. Its translation: CASSSQAGGGETQYF.

This clone was observed a few times. This chain joins TRBV15 and TRBJ1-3, with D possibly TRBD1 on 6 matching bases. CDR3 length: 15 residues. CDR1 and CDR2 (germline): LNHNV, YYDKDF (reference sequence). Trimming stripped 6 bases from V and 4 bases from J, with 16 bases between. For the CDR3, the DNA is TGTGCCACCAGACACAGGGAGCTGCAAGGAAACACCATATATTTT. This translates into CATRHRELQGNTIYF. The variable domain in full, completed from reference TRBV15 and TRBJ1-3, reads DAMVIQNPRYQVTQFGKPVTLSCSQTLNHNVMYWYQQKSSQAPKLLFHYYDKDFNNEADTPDNFQSRRPNTSFCFLDIRSPGLGDTAMYLCATRHRELQGNTIYFGEGSWLTVV.

The CDR3 DNA reads as TGTGCCAGCAGCTTAGCGCTCCGGTACAATGAGCAGTTCTTC. Encoded protein: CASSLALRYNEQFF. This sequence joins TRBV7-6 and TRBJ2-1; D gene unclear. CDR1 is SGHVS and CDR2 is FNYEAQ in the germline V gene. Deletions cut 0 bases from V and 4 bases from J, with 7 bases between. The CDR3 totals 14 residues.

The gene calls are TRBV5-6 and TRBJ2-5, with 11 bases aligning to TRBD2. This CDR3 has 18 amino acids. J was trimmed by 4 bases and V by 3 bases; bases with no gene match: 14. Germline CDR1 is SGHDT and CDR2 is YYEEEE. The CDR3 sequence: CASSWGWGLADLGETQYF. CDR3 DNA sequence: TGTGCCAGCAGCTGGGGATGGGGACTAGCGGATCTTGGAGAGACCCAGTACTTC.

The CDR3 DNA sequence: TGTGCCATCAGTGTAGCGGGAGGGGTCAACGAGCAGTACTTC. Its translation is CAISVAGGVNEQYF. This chain links TRBV10-3 with TRBJ2-7, with 11 bases matching TRBD2. This CDR3 has 14 residues. V shed 4 bases and J 5 bases; nucleotides not matched to a gene: 4. Germline V gives CDR1 ENHRY, CDR2 SYGVKD.

The chain recombines TRBV9 with TRBJ2-3; TRBD2 aligns across 11 bases. V lost 2 bases and J lost 9; bases outside the gene matches: 5. This CDR3 comprises 14 residues. The germline V gene encodes CDR1 SGDLS and CDR2 YYNGEE. CDR3 coding DNA: TGTGCCAGCAGCGTTAGCGGGGGGGCAGGGACGCAGTATTTT. Protein sequence: CASSVSGGAGTQYF.

The J gene is TRBJ1-1, the V gene TRBV19, with 8 bases that match TRBD1. The J segment lost 4 bases and the V segment lost 4 bases, leaving 8 bases of the junction unmatched. The germline V gene encodes CDR1 LNHDA and CDR2 SQIVND (reference sequence). The length of the CDR3 is 15 residues. This chain's CDR3 is CASSKAGGYITEAFF. In DNA, the CDR3 is TGTGCCAGTAGTAAGGCAGGGGGCTATATCACTGAAGCTTTCTTT.

The chain has TRBV18 and TRBJ2-3, with 8 bases fitting TRBD2. After removal of 5 bases from V and 5 bases from J, the junction contained 9 bases not matched to a gene. The germline gives CDR1 KGHSH, CDR2 LQKENI. This CDR3 region has 15 residues. The CDR3 nucleotides read TGTGCCAGCTCAACTCCAGCGGGAGACGTAGATACGCAGTATTTT. Translating gives CASSTPAGDVDTQYF.

This rearrangement joins TRBV7-9 to TRBJ2-1, with a weak D call TRBD2 (6 bases). The V gene lost 5 bases and the J gene lost 2 bases, with 16 bases spanning the gap. Germline lookup yields CDR1 SEHNR and CDR2 FQNEAQ (reference sequence). CDR3 length: 16 amino acids. This CDR3 is CASSLLADLTYNEQFF. DNA for the CDR3: TGTGCCAGCAGCCTATTAGCGGACCTCACCTACAATGAGCAGTTCTTC.

The J gene is TRBJ2-1, the V gene TRBV7-9, with D possibly matching TRBD2 (6 bases). The CDR3 runs 17 residues. Trimming left V 5 bases short and J 6 bases short, with 23 bases between. Germline V gene data show CDR1 as SEHNR and CDR2 as FQNEAQ (reference sequence). CDR3 loop: CASSPLSLADAGNEQFF. The CDR3 DNA reads TGTGCCAGCAGCCCATTATCACTAGCAGACGCGGGCAATGAGCAGTTCTTC.

CDR3 protein: CASSQWGGTEETQYF. In nucleotides, the CDR3 is TGCGCCAGCAGCCAATGGGGGGGCACTGAAGAGACCCAGTACTTC. This chain joins TRBV4-3 and TRBJ2-5; TRBD2 might be the D (7 bases). V lost 2 bases, J lost 3 bases, and 13 bases lay in between. Germline V gene lookup returns CDR1 LGHNA and CDR2 YSLEER. This CDR3 region has 15 residues.

The chain has TRBV29-1 and TRBJ1-1; 7 bases fit TRBD1. V lost 6 bases and J lost 4; bases outside the gene matches: 8. Germline assignment: CDR1 SQVTM and CDR2 ANQGSEA. This CDR3 has 13 amino acids. The CDR3: CSVGTGDGTEAFF. The CDR3 DNA follows: TGCAGCGTGGGAACAGGGGACGGCACTGAAGCTTTCTTT.

The chain has TRBV5-6 and TRBJ2-5; 11 nucleotides agree with TRBD2. The CDR3 spans 16 residues. V gave up 2 bases and J gave up 5 bases; unmatched junction bases: 8. Germline V CDR1 and CDR2: SGHDT, YYEEEE. The CDR3 loop reads CASSFLAGGVWETQYF. The CDR3 DNA sequence: TGTGCCAGCAGCTTCCTAGCGGGGGGTGTTTGGGAGACCCAGTACTTC.

The V and J genes are TRBV7-9 and TRBJ2-1, with 9 bases identical to TRBD2. Germline V CDR1 and CDR2: SEHNR, FQNEAQ (reference sequence). This CDR3 is built from 16 residues. V lost 7 bases to trimming and J lost 0 bases; unmatched junction nucleotides: 7. Here the CDR3 reads CASTASGTSSYNEQFF. Here the CDR3 DNA reads TGTGCCAGCACTGCTAGCGGGACGAGCTCCTACAATGAGCAGTTCTTC.